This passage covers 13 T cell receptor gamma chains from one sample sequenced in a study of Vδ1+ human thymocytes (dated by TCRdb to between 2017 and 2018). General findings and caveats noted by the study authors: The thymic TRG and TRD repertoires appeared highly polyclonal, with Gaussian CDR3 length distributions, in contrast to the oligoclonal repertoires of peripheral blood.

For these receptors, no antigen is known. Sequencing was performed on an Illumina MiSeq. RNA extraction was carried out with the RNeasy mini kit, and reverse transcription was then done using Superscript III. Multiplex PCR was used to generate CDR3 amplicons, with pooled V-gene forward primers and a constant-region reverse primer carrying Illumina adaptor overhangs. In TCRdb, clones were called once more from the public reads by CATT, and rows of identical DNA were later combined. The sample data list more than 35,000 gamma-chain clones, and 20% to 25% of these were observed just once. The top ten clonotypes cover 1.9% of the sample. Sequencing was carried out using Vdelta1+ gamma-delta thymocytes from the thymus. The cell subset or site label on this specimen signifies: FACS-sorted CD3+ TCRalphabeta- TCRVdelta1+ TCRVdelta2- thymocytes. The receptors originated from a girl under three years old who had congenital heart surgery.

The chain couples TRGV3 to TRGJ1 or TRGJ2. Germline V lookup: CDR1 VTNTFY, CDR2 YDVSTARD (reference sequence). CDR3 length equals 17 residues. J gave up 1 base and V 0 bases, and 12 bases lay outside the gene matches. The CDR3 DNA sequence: TGTGCCACCTGGGACAGGCCCGCTTCCCCCAATTATTATAAGAAACTCTTT. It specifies CATWDRPASPNYYKKLF.

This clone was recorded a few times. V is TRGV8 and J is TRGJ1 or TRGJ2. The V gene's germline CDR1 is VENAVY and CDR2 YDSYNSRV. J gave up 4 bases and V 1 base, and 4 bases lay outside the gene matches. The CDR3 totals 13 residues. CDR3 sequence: CATWDSAYYKKLF. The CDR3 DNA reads TGTGCCACCTGGGATAGCGCATATTATAAGAAACTCTTT.

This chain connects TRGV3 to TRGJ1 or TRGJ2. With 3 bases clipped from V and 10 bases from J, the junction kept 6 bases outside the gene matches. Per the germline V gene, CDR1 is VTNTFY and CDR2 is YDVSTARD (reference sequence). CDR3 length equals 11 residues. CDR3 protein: CATWDGLKKLF. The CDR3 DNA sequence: TGTGCCACCTGGGACGGCCTAAAGAAACTCTTT.

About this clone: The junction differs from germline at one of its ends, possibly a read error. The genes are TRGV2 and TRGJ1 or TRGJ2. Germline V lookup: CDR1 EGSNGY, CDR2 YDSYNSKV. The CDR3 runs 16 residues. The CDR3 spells CATWDGPRIPVGKNLF. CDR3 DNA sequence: TGTGCCACCTGGGACGGGCCTCGAATCCCGGTGGGTAAGAACCTCTTT.

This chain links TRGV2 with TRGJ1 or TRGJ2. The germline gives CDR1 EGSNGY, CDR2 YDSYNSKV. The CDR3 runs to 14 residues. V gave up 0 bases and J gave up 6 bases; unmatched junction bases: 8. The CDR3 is CATWDGQFRYKKLF. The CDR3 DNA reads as TGTGCCACCTGGGACGGGCAGTTTCGTTATAAGAAACTCTTT.

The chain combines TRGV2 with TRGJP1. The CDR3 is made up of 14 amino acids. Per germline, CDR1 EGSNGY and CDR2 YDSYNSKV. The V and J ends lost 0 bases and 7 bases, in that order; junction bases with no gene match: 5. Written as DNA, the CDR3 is TGTGCCACCTGGGACGGGCTTAATGGTTGGTTCAAGATATTT. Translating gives CATWDGLNGWFKIF.

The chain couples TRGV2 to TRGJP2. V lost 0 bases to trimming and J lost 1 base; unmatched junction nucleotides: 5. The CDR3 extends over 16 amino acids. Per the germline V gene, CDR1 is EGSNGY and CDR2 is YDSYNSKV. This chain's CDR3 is CATWDGSRSSDWIKTF. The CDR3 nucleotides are TGTGCCACCTGGGACGGGTCTCGTAGTAGTGATTGGATCAAGACGTTT.

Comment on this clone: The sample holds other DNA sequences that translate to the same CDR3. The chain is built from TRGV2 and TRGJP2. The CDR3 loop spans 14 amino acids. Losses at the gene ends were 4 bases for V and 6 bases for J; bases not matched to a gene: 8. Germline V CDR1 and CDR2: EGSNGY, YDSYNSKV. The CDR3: CATWDGPRDWIKTF. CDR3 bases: TGTGCCACCTGGGATGGGCCTCGTGATTGGATCAAGACGTTT.

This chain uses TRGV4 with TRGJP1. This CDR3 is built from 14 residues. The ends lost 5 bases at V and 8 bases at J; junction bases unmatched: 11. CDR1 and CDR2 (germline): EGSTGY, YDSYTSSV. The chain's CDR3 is CATWVPGPGWFKIF. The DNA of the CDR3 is TGTGCCACCTGGGTCCCCGGGCCCGGTTGGTTCAAGATATTT.

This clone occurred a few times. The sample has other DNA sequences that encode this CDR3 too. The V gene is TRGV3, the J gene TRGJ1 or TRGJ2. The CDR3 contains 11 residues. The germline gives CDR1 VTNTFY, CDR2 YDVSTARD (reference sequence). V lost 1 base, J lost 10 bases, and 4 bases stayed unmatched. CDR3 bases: TGTGCCACCTGGGACAGATCCAAGAAACTCTTT. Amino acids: CATWDRSKKLF.

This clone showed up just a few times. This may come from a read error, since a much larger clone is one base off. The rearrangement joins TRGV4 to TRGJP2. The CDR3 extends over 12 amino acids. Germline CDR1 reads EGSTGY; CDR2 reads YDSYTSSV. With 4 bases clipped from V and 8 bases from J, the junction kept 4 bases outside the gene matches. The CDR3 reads CATWEGDWIKTF. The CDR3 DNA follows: TGTGCCACCTGGGAAGGGGATTGGATCAAGACGTTT.

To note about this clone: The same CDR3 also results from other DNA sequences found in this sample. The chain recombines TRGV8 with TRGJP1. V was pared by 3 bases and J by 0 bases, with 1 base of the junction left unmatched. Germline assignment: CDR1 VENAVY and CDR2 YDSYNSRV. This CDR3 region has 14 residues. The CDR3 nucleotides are TGTGCCACCTGGGATTATACCACTGGTTGGTTCAAGATATTT. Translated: CATWDYTTGWFKIF.

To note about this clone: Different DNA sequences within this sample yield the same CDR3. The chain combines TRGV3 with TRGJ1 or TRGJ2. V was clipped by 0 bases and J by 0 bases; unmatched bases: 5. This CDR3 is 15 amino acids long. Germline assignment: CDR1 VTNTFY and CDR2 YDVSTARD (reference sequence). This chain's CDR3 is CATWDRLRNYYKKLF. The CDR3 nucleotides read TGTGCCACCTGGGACAGGCTTCGGAATTATTATAAGAAACTCTTT.